These T cell receptor beta chains were read from a single sample in a study of cytomegalovirus exposure and HLA in healthy donors. This table comes from immunoSEQ multiplex PCR, and its TCRdb copy is limited to in-frame clones, with some not included. The repertoire holds some 240,000 clones, with roughly 85% as singletons. The sample was PBMCs. The source of these receptors is a woman aged 18-35 years in good health and CMV-seronegative. Both conserved end residues are part of each CDR3. D genes are given only for firm matches. The size entry is marked missing in some rows and otherwise reads once, few, many or a size class.

d_gene: .; j_gene: TRBJ2-7; v_gene: TRBV7-2; abundance: once; CDR3nt: TGTGCCAGCAGCCGCGAGGGTGGCGAGCAGTACTTC; CDR3aa: CASSREGGEQYF
d_gene: .; j_gene: TRBJ1-4; v_gene: TRBV18; abundance: .; CDR3nt: TGTGCCAGCTCACCTACGGCTGCTGAAAAACTGTTTTTT; CDR3aa: CASSPTAAEKLFF
d_gene: .; j_gene: TRBJ2-7; v_gene: TRBV9; abundance: .; CDR3nt: TGTGCCAGCAGCGTAGCACCGGGACCTACCTACGAGCAGTACTTC; CDR3aa: CASSVAPGPTYEQYF
d_gene: .; j_gene: TRBJ2-1; v_gene: TRBV4-1; abundance: .; CDR3nt: TGCGCCAGCAGCCAAGGTAGTGAGCAGTTCTTC; CDR3aa: CASSQGSEQFF
d_gene: TRBD2; j_gene: TRBJ2-7; v_gene: TRBV6-6; abundance: .; CDR3nt: TGTGCCAGCAGTTATGCGGCGGGAGGCTCCGAGCAGTACTTC; CDR3aa: CASSYAAGGSEQYF
d_gene: .; j_gene: TRBJ2-2; v_gene: TRBV7-9; abundance: .; CDR3nt: TGTGCCAGCAGCTTTCGCGAGGAGAACACCGGGGAGCTGTTTTTT; CDR3aa: CASSFREENTGELFF
d_gene: .; j_gene: TRBJ2-7; v_gene: TRBV12-5; abundance: once; CDR3nt: TGTGCTAGTGCCCCCCCCCGGGGCAGGGCCTACGAGCAGTACTTC; CDR3aa: CASAPPRGRAYEQYF
d_gene: TRBD1; j_gene: TRBJ2-5; v_gene: TRBV10-3; abundance: .; CDR3nt: TGTGCCACCGGACAGGGCCGCCAAGAGACCCAGTACTTC; CDR3aa: CATGQGRQETQYF
d_gene: TRBD1; j_gene: TRBJ2-7; v_gene: TRBV27; abundance: .; CDR3nt: TGTGCCAGCAGTTTATCGGACAGGGTACTGGGGGAGCAGTACTTC; CDR3aa: CASSLSDRVLGEQYF
d_gene: TRBD2; j_gene: TRBJ2-5; v_gene: TRBV9; abundance: .; CDR3nt: TGTGCCAGCAGCGCCGGACTAGCGGCGATAGAGACCCAGTACTTC; CDR3aa: CASSAGLAAIETQYF
d_gene: .; j_gene: TRBJ1-2; v_gene: TRBV7-9; abundance: .; CDR3nt: TGTGCCAGCAGCTTAGCTGGGGGGATCTCCTATGGCTACACCTTC; CDR3aa: CASSLAGGISYGYTF
d_gene: .; j_gene: TRBJ2-7; v_gene: TRBV29-1; abundance: .; CDR3nt: TGCAGCGTGGGGGACTACGAGCAGTACTTC; CDR3aa: CSVGDYEQYF
d_gene: .; j_gene: TRBJ2-7; v_gene: TRBV9; abundance: .; CDR3nt: TGTGCCAGCAGCGTAGCCAGCGGGTACTCCTACGAGCAGTACTTC; CDR3aa: CASSVASGYSYEQYF
d_gene: .; j_gene: TRBJ2-1; v_gene: TRBV4-1; abundance: .; CDR3nt: TGCGCCAGCAAAAATACTCTGGGGGGCTACAATGAGCAGTTCTTC; CDR3aa: CASKNTLGGYNEQFF
d_gene: .; j_gene: TRBJ1-2; v_gene: TRBV6-6; abundance: .; CDR3nt: TGTGCCAGCAGTGATGACAGCCTTATAGGCTACACCTTC; CDR3aa: CASSDDSLIGYTF
d_gene: TRBD1; j_gene: TRBJ1-5; v_gene: TRBV5-1; abundance: .; CDR3nt: TGCGCCAGCAGCCCGGGGGACAGGGGAGAAATTCAGCCCCAGCATTTT; CDR3aa: CASSPGDRGEIQPQHF
d_gene: .; j_gene: TRBJ2-3; v_gene: TRBV5-6; abundance: .; CDR3nt: TGTGCCAGCACTTCCGGGGGCACAGATACGCAGTATTTT; CDR3aa: CASTSGGTDTQYF
d_gene: .; j_gene: TRBJ2-5; v_gene: TRBV11-2; abundance: .; CDR3nt: TGTGCCAGCAGCTTACAGGTCCCGGTATCTCAAGAGACCCAGTACTTC; CDR3aa: CASSLQVPVSQETQYF
d_gene: TRBD1; j_gene: TRBJ1-4; v_gene: TRBV30; abundance: .; CDR3nt: TGTGCCTGGAGCGGGACAGCCTTCAATGAAAAACTGTTTTTT; CDR3aa: CAWSGTAFNEKLFF
d_gene: .; j_gene: TRBJ2-7; v_gene: TRBV7-9; abundance: .; CDR3nt: TGTGCCAGCAGCCTGGACCCGGACTACGAGCAGTACTTC; CDR3aa: CASSLDPDYEQYF
d_gene: TRBD2; j_gene: TRBJ2-7; v_gene: TRBV29-1; abundance: .; CDR3nt: TGCAGCGTTAGAAGGACTAGCGGGAACTACGAGCAGTACTTC; CDR3aa: CSVRRTSGNYEQYF
d_gene: TRBD2; j_gene: TRBJ2-1; v_gene: TRBV9; abundance: .; CDR3nt: TGTGCCAGCAGCCAAGAGGCGGGAGGAGGCTACAATGAGCAGTTCTTC; CDR3aa: CASSQEAGGGYNEQFF
d_gene: .; j_gene: TRBJ1-3; v_gene: TRBV4-2; abundance: .; CDR3nt: TGTGCCAGCAGCCAAGTCCTCCAAGGAGGCCACTCTGGAAACACCATATATTTT; CDR3aa: CASSQVLQGGHSGNTIYF
d_gene: TRBD1; j_gene: TRBJ1-6; v_gene: TRBV5-1; abundance: .; CDR3nt: TGCGCCAGCATGGCCGGGACAGGGTTTCTAGGCGGTTCACCCCTCCACTTT; CDR3aa: CASMAGTGFLGGSPLHF
d_gene: .; j_gene: TRBJ2-1; v_gene: TRBV11-3; abundance: .; CDR3nt: TGTGCCAGCAGCGAATCGGACGGAAGAGAGCAGTTCTTC; CDR3aa: CASSESDGREQFF
d_gene: .; j_gene: TRBJ1-1; v_gene: TRBV11-2; abundance: .; CDR3nt: TGTGCCAGCAGCTTGGCCCCGGGTGGGGGGACTGAAGCTTTCTTT; CDR3aa: CASSLAPGGGTEAFF
d_gene: .; j_gene: TRBJ2-4; v_gene: TRBV7-9; abundance: .; CDR3nt: TGTGCCAGCAGCTTAGGAGGGGCCAAAAACATTCAGTACTTC; CDR3aa: CASSLGGAKNIQYF
d_gene: .; j_gene: TRBJ1-1; v_gene: TRBV25-1; abundance: once; CDR3nt: TGTGCCAGCAGTGAACCCGGGCCGGCGGGGACTGAAGCTTTCTTT; CDR3aa: CASSEPGPAGTEAFF
d_gene: .; j_gene: TRBJ1-1; v_gene: TRBV5-6; abundance: .; CDR3nt: TGTGCCAGCAGCCCGACAGGTCCGGAAAACACTGAAGCTTTCTTT; CDR3aa: CASSPTGPENTEAFF
d_gene: TRBD2; j_gene: TRBJ2-7; v_gene: TRBV13; abundance: .; CDR3nt: TGTGCCAGCGCGCGGGAGGGAACCTACGAGCAGTACTTC; CDR3aa: CASAREGTYEQYF